The clone carrying this TCR beta chain was picked up a small number of times. The data stem from a study of T cells in Graves' hyperthyroidism and ophthalmopathy. CDR3 length: 15 residues. Germline loops: CDR1 LNHNV, CDR2 YYDKDF (reference sequence). After removal of 3 bases from V and 6 bases from J, the junction contained 7 bases not matched to a gene. The CDR3 regions of TCR beta were amplified from RNA transcripts. Initially, a first-round RT-PCR of the TCR CDR3 employed the HTBI primer set. Each CDR3 protein is one row after TCRdb ran MiXCR on the multiplex PCR reads. The sample has approximately 700,000 distinct CDR3 sequences, about 17% seen once.

Source material: blood. The rearrangement uses TRBV15 and TRBJ1-4; 7 bases are shared with TRBD1. This TCR was recovered from a man aged 18 to 35 with Graves' hyperthyroidism. In nucleotides, the CDR3 is TGTGCCACCAGCAGTCACAGGGGACTCGATGAAAAACTGTTTTTT. Translating it yields CATSSHRGLDEKLFF.